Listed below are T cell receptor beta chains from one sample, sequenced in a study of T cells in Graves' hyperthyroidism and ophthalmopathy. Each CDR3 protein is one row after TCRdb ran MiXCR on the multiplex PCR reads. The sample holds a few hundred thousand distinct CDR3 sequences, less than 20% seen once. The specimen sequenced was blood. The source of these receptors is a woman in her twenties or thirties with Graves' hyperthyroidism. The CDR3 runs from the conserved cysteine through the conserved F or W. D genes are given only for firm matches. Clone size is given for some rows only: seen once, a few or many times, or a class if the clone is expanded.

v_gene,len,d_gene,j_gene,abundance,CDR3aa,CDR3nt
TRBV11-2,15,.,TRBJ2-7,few,CASSLWGALSYEQYF,TGTGCCAGCAGCTTGTGGGGGGCCCTCTCCTACGAGCAGTACTTC
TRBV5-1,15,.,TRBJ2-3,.,CASSLEGRVPDTQYF,TGCGCCAGCAGCTTGGAAGGCCGCGTTCCAGATACGCAGTATTTT
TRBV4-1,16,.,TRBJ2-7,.,CASSRRRSTVLLQQYF,TGCGCCAGCAGCCGCCGACGGTCGACAGTCCTTTTGCAGCAGTACTTC
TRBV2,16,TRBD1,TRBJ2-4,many,CASRGQGAKAKNIQYF,TGTGCCAGCAGAGGACAGGGGGCGAAGGCCAAAAACATTCAGTACTTC
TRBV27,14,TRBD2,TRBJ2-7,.,CASSLSGTPREQYF,TGTGCCAGCAGTCTAAGCGGGACTCCGAGGGAGCAGTACTTC
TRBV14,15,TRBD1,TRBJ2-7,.,CASMKDGTGVHEQYF,TGTGCCAGCATGAAAGACGGGACAGGGGTGCACGAGCAGTACTTC
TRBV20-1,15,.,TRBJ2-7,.,CSARDRASSSYEQYF,TGCAGTGCTAGGGATCGAGCGAGTAGCTCCTACGAGCAGTACTTC
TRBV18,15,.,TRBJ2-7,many,CASSKKLGPDYEQYF,TGTGCCAGCTCAAAAAAGCTTGGCCCTGACTACGAGCAGTACTTC
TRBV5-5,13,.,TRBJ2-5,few,CAGSRDTQETQYF,TGTGCCGGCAGCAGGGACACCCAAGAGACCCAGTACTTC
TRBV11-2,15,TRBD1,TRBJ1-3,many,CASSLILDRADTIYF,TGTGCCAGCAGCTTAATATTGGACAGGGCGGACACCATATATTTT
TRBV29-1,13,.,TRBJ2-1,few,CSVARGVASEQFF,TGCAGCGTTGCCAGGGGGGTGGCTAGTGAGCAGTTCTTC
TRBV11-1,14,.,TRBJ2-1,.,CASSPWGHYNEQFF,TGTGCCAGCAGCCCCTGGGGGCATTACAATGAGCAGTTCTTC
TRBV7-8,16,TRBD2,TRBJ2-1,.,CASSLGGTSDGAEQFF,TGTGCCAGCAGCTTAGGGGGGACTAGCGACGGCGCTGAGCAGTTCTTC
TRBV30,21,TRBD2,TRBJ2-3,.,CAWSNPFSTATSGRGTDTQYF,TGTGCCTGGAGTAACCCATTCTCGACAGCCACTAGCGGACGAGGGACAGATACGCAGTATTTT
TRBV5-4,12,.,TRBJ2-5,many,CASSLYQETQYF,TGTGCCAGCAGTTTGTACCAAGAGACCCAGTACTTC
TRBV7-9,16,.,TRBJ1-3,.,CASSLAPMGSGNTIYF,TGTGCCAGCAGCTTAGCACCGATGGGCTCTGGAAACACCATATATTTT
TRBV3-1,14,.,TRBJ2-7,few,CTSSQGGSLGEQYF,TGTACCAGCAGCCAGGGTGGATCCCTGGGGGAGCAGTACTTC
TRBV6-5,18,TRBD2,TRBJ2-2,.,CASSYSASGRSTSGELFF,TGTGCCAGCAGTTACTCGGCTAGCGGGAGATCCACGTCCGGGGAGCTGTTTTTT
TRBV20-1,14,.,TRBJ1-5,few,CSASPQVDIQPQHF,TGCAGTGCCTCGCCTCAGGTAGACATTCAGCCCCAGCATTTT
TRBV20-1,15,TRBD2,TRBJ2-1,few,CSARDRLAAYNEQFF,TGCAGTGCTAGAGATCGACTAGCGGCCTACAATGAGCAGTTCTTC
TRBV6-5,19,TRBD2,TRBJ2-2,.,CASSYRVGLAGGRVGELFF,TGTGCCAGCAGTTACAGGGTCGGACTAGCGGGAGGTCGGGTCGGGGAGCTGTTTTTT
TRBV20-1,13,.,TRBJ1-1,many,CSARDGKGTEAFF,TGCAGTGCTAGAGATGGCAAAGGCACTGAAGCTTTCTTT
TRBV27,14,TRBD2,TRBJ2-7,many,CASSPTSLEDEQYF,TGTGCCAGCAGCCCGACTAGCCTCGAGGACGAGCAGTACTTC
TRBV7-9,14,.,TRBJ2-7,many,CASSSSSYYYEQYF,TGTGCCAGCAGCTCTTCCTCTTACTACTACGAGCAGTACTTC
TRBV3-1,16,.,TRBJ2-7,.,CVSSQEIGGSSHEQYF,TGTGTCAGCAGCCAAGAAATTGGAGGGAGTTCCCACGAGCAGTACTTC
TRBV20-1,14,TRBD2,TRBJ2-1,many,CSAWTSGTNNEQFF,TGCAGTGCTTGGACTAGCGGGACCAACAATGAGCAGTTCTTC
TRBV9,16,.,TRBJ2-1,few,CASSFRSSERGNEQFF,TGTGCCAGCAGCTTTCGTTCGTCGGAACGGGGCAATGAGCAGTTCTTC
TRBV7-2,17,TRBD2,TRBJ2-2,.,CASSLLGRETGTGELFF,TGTGCCAGCAGCTTATTGGGGCGGGAGACGGGCACCGGGGAGCTGTTTTTT
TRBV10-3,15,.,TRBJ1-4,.,CAISESQRQYEKLFF,TGTGCCATCAGTGAGTCACAGAGGCAGTATGAAAAACTGTTTTTT
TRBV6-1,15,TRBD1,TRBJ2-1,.,CASRGRTGSWNEQFF,TGTGCCAGCAGGGGAAGGACAGGGAGTTGGAATGAGCAGTTCTTC
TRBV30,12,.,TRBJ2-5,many,CAWSVGAETQYF,TGTGCCTGGAGTGTTGGGGCTGAGACCCAGTACTTC
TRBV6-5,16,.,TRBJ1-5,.,CASSYSGLYSNQPQHF,TGTGCCAGCAGTTACTCAGGGCTATATAGCAATCAGCCCCAGCATTTT
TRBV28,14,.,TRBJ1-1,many,CASSLSWGPTEAFF,TGTGCCAGCAGTTTAAGTTGGGGCCCTACTGAAGCTTTCTTT
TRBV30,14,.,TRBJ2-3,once,CAWSVRASTDTQYF,TGTGCCTGGAGTGTTCGGGCTAGCACAGATACGCAGTATTTT
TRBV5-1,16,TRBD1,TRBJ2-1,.,CASSLDGTGHNNEQFF,TGCGCCAGCAGCTTGGACGGGACAGGGCATAACAATGAGCAGTTCTTC
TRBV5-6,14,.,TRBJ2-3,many,CASSLVVSLSHQYF,TGTGCCAGCAGCTTGGTGGTCAGCTTATCTCATCAGTATTTT
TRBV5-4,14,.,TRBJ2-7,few,CASSSGDKQYEQYF,TGTGCCAGCAGCTCTGGGGACAAGCAGTACGAGCAGTACTTC
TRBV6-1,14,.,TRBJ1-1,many,CASTKGQGNTEAFF,TGTGCCAGCACCAAGGGCCAAGGGAACACTGAAGCTTTCTTT
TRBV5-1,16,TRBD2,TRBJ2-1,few,CASMGTSGSSYNEQFF,TGCGCCAGCATGGGGACTAGCGGGAGCTCCTACAATGAGCAGTTCTTC
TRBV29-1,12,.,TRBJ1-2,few,CSGWINLYGYTF,TGCAGCGGGTGGATTAATCTTTATGGCTACACCTTC
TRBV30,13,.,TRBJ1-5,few,CAWNPSLNQPQHF,TGTGCCTGGAACCCTTCCCTTAATCAGCCCCAGCATTTT
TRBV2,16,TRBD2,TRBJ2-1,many,CASILFGTSPNNEQFF,TGTGCCAGCATCCTATTTGGGACTAGCCCCAACAATGAGCAGTTCTTC
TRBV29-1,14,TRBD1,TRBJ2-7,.,CSVEEDRRPYEQYF,TGCAGCGTTGAAGAGGACAGGCGTCCCTACGAGCAGTACTTC
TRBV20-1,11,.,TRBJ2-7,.,CSAETGDEQYF,TGCAGTGCGGAGACTGGGGACGAGCAGTACTTC
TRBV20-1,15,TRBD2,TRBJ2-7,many,CSANPRLAGGFEQYF,TGCAGTGCCAATCCCCGTCTAGCGGGAGGGTTCGAGCAGTACTTC
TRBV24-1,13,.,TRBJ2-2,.,CATSDFAAGELFF,TGTGCCACCAGTGATTTTGCAGCCGGGGAGCTGTTTTTT
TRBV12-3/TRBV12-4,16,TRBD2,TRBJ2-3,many,CASSMGLAGRTDTQYF,TGTGCCAGCAGCATGGGACTAGCGGGGAGGACAGATACGCAGTATTTT
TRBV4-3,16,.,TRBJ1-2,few,CASSHSTGREIYGYTF,TGCGCCAGCAGCCACTCGACAGGTCGCGAAATCTATGGCTACACCTTC
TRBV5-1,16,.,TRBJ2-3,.,CASSLILQNPTDTQYF,TGCGCCAGCAGCTTGATACTCCAGAACCCCACAGATACGCAGTATTTT
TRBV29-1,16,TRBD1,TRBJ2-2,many,CSGELPGQGADGELFF,TGCAGCGGAGAACTGCCGGGACAGGGGGCCGACGGGGAGCTGTTTTTT
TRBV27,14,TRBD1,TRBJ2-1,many,CASTRTGAYNEQFF,TGTGCCAGCACGCGGACAGGGGCCTACAATGAGCAGTTCTTC